Sequencing of this T cell receptor beta chain was carried out in a study of cytomegalovirus exposure and HLA in healthy donors. In the study overall: The Caucasian-associated ancestry cluster contained about four fifths of the roughly 390 genotyped donors. Broader study findings: Later on, a genetic analysis was performed. It linked a missense variant in DCLRE1C with V- and J-gene trimming of TCR beta. When a later analysis was performed, an Asian-associated ancestry cluster reportedly had fewer N-insertions than the approximately 680-donor mean.

This clone was seen a handful of times. Its antigen is unknown. Germline trimming cut 1 base from V and 4 bases from J; bases unmatched to any gene: 3. The germline gives CDR1 SEHNR, CDR2 FQNEAQ (reference sequence). The CDR3 totals 15 residues. PCR was performed using 60 Vbeta and 13 Jbeta primers. Clones were read by immunoSEQ multiplex PCR, and TCRdb kept only the in-frame ones, dropping some. The sample shows about 83,000 clones, approximately 80% of them seen only once. The clonotype originates from a woman younger than 45 in good health and CMV-seronegative. The gene calls are TRBV7-9 and TRBJ1-2; TRBD1 aligns across 10 bases. The sample consisted of PBMCs. The CDR3 is CASSLDRTGGYGYTF. The CDR3 DNA reads as TGTGCCAGCAGCTTAGATAGGACAGGGGGCTATGGCTACACCTTC.